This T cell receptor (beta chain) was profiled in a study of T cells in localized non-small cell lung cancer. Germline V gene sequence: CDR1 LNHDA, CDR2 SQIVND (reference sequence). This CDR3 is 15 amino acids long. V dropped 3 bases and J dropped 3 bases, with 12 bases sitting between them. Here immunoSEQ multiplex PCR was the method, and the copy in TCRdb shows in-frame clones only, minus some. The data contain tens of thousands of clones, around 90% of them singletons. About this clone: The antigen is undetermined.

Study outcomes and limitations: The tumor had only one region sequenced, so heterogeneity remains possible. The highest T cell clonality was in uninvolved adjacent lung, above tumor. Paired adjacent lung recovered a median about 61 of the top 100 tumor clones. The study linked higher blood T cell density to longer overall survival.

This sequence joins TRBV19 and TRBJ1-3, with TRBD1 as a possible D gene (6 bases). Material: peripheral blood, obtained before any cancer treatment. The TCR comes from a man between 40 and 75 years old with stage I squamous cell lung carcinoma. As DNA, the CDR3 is TGTGCCAGTAGTATCCCTGGGGGGCTTGGAAACACCATATATTTT. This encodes CASSIPGGLGNTIYF.